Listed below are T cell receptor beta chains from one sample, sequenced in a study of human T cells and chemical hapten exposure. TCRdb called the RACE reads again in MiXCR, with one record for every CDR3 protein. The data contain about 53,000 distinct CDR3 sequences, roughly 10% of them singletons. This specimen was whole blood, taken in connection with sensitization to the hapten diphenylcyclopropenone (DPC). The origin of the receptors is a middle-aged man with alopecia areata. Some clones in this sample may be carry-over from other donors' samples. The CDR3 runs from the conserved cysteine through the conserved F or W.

CDR3 protein: CASLRTTNEKLFF
CDR3 length: 13
J gene: TRBJ1-4
V gene: TRBV12-3/TRBV12-4

CDR3 protein: CASSLGQGGDEQYF
CDR3 length: 14
J gene: TRBJ2-7
V gene: TRBV12-3/TRBV12-4

CDR3 protein: CASSRKTGTSADTQYF
CDR3 length: 16
J gene: TRBJ2-3
V gene: TRBV5-6

CDR3 protein: CSARDPRGSGRKAFF
CDR3 length: 15
J gene: TRBJ1-1
V gene: TRBV20-1

CDR3 protein: CASSQGQPPHEQYF
CDR3 length: 14
J gene: TRBJ2-7
V gene: TRBV5-1

CDR3 protein: CASSLWTAWEETQYF
CDR3 length: 15
J gene: TRBJ2-5
V gene: TRBV7-9

CDR3 protein: CASSDPNTGELFF
CDR3 length: 13
J gene: TRBJ2-2
V gene: TRBV10-1

CDR3 protein: CSAVATSGGISYNEQFF
CDR3 length: 17
J gene: TRBJ2-1
V gene: TRBV20-1

CDR3 protein: CASSLSGLAGGSYNEQFF
CDR3 length: 18
J gene: TRBJ2-1
V gene: TRBV28

CDR3 protein: CASWTGGRNSYEQYF
CDR3 length: 15
J gene: TRBJ2-7
V gene: TRBV28

CDR3 protein: CSVDVAVGEQFF
CDR3 length: 12
J gene: TRBJ2-1
V gene: TRBV29-1

CDR3 protein: CASRLSAGLNTGELFF
CDR3 length: 16
J gene: TRBJ2-2
V gene: TRBV18

CDR3 protein: CASNGEYTQYF
CDR3 length: 11
J gene: TRBJ2-3
V gene: TRBV28

CDR3 protein: CASSSGVAETQYF
CDR3 length: 13
J gene: TRBJ2-5
V gene: TRBV7-3

CDR3 protein: CSVDLTGGETQYF
CDR3 length: 13
J gene: TRBJ2-5
V gene: TRBV29-1

CDR3 protein: CATSDATSLGADTQYF
CDR3 length: 16
J gene: TRBJ2-3
V gene: TRBV24-1

CDR3 protein: CASSPWTANTGELFF
CDR3 length: 15
J gene: TRBJ2-2
V gene: TRBV4-3

CDR3 protein: CASSLGQGVNYEQYF
CDR3 length: 15
J gene: TRBJ2-7
V gene: TRBV7-9

CDR3 protein: CASSQEKGQNTEAFF
CDR3 length: 15
J gene: TRBJ1-1
V gene: TRBV14

CDR3 protein: CASHTDAEETQYF
CDR3 length: 13
J gene: TRBJ2-5
V gene: TRBV5-8

CDR3 protein: CASTRDRGETQYF
CDR3 length: 13
J gene: TRBJ2-5
V gene: TRBV6-5

CDR3 protein: CASRVPGRTLTDTQYF
CDR3 length: 16
J gene: TRBJ2-3
V gene: TRBV5-1

CDR3 protein: CASTLQGADGELFF
CDR3 length: 14
J gene: TRBJ2-2
V gene: TRBV6-5

CDR3 protein: CASTRSSDPRGEQYF
CDR3 length: 15
J gene: TRBJ2-7
V gene: TRBV27

CDR3 protein: CSAFPGAEQFF
CDR3 length: 11
J gene: TRBJ2-1
V gene: TRBV20-1

CDR3 protein: CASAYDSLPNKQYF
CDR3 length: 14
J gene: TRBJ2-7
V gene: TRBV28

CDR3 protein: CASRQRDSGGETQYF
CDR3 length: 15
J gene: TRBJ2-5
V gene: TRBV5-1

CDR3 protein: CSAHRGTYSNQPQHF
CDR3 length: 15
J gene: TRBJ1-5
V gene: TRBV20-1

CDR3 protein: CASSKRTAYNEKLFF
CDR3 length: 15
J gene: TRBJ1-4
V gene: TRBV25-1

CDR3 protein: CASSLDQAGNTIYF
CDR3 length: 14
J gene: TRBJ1-3
V gene: TRBV5-1

CDR3 protein: CASSLAVGELFF
CDR3 length: 12
J gene: TRBJ2-2
V gene: TRBV12-3/TRBV12-4

CDR3 protein: CASSPTGVSNPTGELFF
CDR3 length: 17
J gene: TRBJ2-2
V gene: TRBV7-6

CDR3 protein: CASSQGMSNQPQHF
CDR3 length: 14
J gene: TRBJ1-5
V gene: TRBV12-3/TRBV12-4

CDR3 protein: CASSLPTSAGELFF
CDR3 length: 14
J gene: TRBJ2-2
V gene: TRBV7-6

CDR3 protein: CASRGDSGREWHEQFF
CDR3 length: 16
J gene: TRBJ2-1
V gene: TRBV19

CDR3 protein: CASSSGGPADSNQPQHF
CDR3 length: 17
J gene: TRBJ1-5
V gene: TRBV5-1

CDR3 protein: CASSLGERGGQETQYF
CDR3 length: 16
J gene: TRBJ2-5
V gene: TRBV5-1

CDR3 protein: CASLAGGYNEQFF
CDR3 length: 13
J gene: TRBJ2-1
V gene: TRBV2

CDR3 protein: CSARPLSGRVETQYF
CDR3 length: 15
J gene: TRBJ2-5
V gene: TRBV20-1

CDR3 protein: CASSPLSQGPSYNEQFF
CDR3 length: 17
J gene: TRBJ2-1
V gene: TRBV28

CDR3 protein: CASRGIRGFSSYEQYF
CDR3 length: 16
J gene: TRBJ2-7
V gene: TRBV28

CDR3 protein: CASTTPTGNNEQFF
CDR3 length: 14
J gene: TRBJ2-1
V gene: TRBV28

CDR3 protein: CASRPDRTTGELFF
CDR3 length: 14
J gene: TRBJ2-2
V gene: TRBV4-2

CDR3 protein: CASSQTGRNNTGELFF
CDR3 length: 16
J gene: TRBJ2-2
V gene: TRBV21-1

CDR3 protein: CATSDNSGTENTEAFF
CDR3 length: 16
J gene: TRBJ1-1
V gene: TRBV24-1

CDR3 protein: CAENRGRDTQYF
CDR3 length: 12
J gene: TRBJ2-3
V gene: TRBV28

CDR3 protein: CASSLGGSFADTQYF
CDR3 length: 15
J gene: TRBJ2-3
V gene: TRBV7-7

CDR3 protein: CASRKLAGGMVGELFF
CDR3 length: 16
J gene: TRBJ2-2
V gene: TRBV6-6

CDR3 protein: CSARGDRGNSPLHF
CDR3 length: 14
J gene: TRBJ1-6
V gene: TRBV20-1

CDR3 protein: CSVDRGAANEQFF
CDR3 length: 13
J gene: TRBJ2-1
V gene: TRBV29-1

CDR3 protein: CASSSEGFGYTF
CDR3 length: 12
J gene: TRBJ1-2
V gene: TRBV28